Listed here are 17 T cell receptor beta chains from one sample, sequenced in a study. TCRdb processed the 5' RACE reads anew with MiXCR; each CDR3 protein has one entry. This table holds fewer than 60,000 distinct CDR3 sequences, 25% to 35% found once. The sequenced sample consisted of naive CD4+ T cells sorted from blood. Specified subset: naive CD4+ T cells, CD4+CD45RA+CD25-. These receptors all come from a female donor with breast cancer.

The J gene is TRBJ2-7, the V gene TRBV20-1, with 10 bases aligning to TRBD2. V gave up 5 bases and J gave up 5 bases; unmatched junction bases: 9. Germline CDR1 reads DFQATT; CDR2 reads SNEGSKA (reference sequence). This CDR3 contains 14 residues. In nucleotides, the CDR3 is TGCAGTGCTCACCCGTCTAGCGGGAGTAACGAGCAGTACTTC. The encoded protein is CSAHPSSGSNEQYF.

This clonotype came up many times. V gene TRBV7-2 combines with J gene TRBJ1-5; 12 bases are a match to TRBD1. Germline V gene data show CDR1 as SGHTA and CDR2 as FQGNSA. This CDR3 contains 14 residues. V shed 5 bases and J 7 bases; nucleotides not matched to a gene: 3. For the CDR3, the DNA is TGTGCCAGCAGCCCGGGGACAGGGGGCCAGCCCCAGCATTTT. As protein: CASSPGTGGQPQHF. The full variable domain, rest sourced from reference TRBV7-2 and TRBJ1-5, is GAGVSQSPSNKVTEKGKDVELRCDPISGHTALYWYRQSLGQGLEFLIYFQGNSAPDKSGLPSDRFSAERTGGSVSTLTIQRTQQEDSAVYLCASSPGTGGQPQHFGDGTRLSIL.

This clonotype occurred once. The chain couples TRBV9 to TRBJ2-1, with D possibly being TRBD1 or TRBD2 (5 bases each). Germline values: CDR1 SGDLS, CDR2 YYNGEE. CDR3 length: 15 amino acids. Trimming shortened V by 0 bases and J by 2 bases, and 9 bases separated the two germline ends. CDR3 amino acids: CASSVAGTPYNEQFF. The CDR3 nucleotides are TGTGCCAGCAGCGTAGCAGGGACCCCCTACAATGAGCAGTTCTTC.

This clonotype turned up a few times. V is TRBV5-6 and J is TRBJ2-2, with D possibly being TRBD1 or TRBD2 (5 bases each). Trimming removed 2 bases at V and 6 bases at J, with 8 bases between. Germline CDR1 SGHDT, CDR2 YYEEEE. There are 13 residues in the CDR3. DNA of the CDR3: TGTGCCAGCAGCTTCGGGGCGGCCGGGGAGCTGTTTTTT. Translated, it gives CASSFGAAGELFF.

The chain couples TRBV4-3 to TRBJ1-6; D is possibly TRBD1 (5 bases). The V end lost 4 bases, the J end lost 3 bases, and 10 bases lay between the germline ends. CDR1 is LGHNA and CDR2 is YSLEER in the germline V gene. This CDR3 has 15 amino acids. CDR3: CASSLSTVYNSPLHF. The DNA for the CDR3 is TGCGCCAGCAGCCTCTCGACAGTCTATAATTCACCCCTCCACTTT.

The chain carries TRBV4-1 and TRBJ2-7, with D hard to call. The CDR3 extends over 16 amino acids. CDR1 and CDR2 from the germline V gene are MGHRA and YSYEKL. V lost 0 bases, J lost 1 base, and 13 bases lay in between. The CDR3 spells CASSQERPIGSYEQYF. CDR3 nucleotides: TGCGCCAGCAGCCAAGAAAGGCCAATAGGGTCCTACGAGCAGTACTTC.

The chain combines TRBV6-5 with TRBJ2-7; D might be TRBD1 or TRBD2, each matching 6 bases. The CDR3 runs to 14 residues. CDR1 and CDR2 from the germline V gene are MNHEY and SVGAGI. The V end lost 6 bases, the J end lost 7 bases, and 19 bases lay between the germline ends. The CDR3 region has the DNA TGTGCCAGCAGCCAAACGGGGGCAAACCAAGAGCAGTACTTC. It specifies CASSQTGANQEQYF.

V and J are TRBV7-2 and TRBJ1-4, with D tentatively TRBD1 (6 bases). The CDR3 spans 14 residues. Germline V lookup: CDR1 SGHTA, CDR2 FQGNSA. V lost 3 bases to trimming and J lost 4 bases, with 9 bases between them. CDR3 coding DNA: TGTGCCAGCAGCTTCACAGGGTATAATGAAAAACTGTTTTTT. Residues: CASSFTGYNEKLFF.

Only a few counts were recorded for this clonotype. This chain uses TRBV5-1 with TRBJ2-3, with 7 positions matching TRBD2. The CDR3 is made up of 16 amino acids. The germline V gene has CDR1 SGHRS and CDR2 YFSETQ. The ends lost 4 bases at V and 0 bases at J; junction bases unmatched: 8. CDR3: CASSPAGDPSTDTQYF. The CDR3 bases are TGCGCCAGCAGCCCCGCGGGAGACCCTAGCACAGATACGCAGTATTTT.

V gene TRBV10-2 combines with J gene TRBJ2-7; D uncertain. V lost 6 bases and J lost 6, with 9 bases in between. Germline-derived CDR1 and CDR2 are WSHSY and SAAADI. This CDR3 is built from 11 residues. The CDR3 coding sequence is TGCGCCAGCAGGAAAGGGTTCGAGCAGTACTTC. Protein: CASRKGFEQYF.

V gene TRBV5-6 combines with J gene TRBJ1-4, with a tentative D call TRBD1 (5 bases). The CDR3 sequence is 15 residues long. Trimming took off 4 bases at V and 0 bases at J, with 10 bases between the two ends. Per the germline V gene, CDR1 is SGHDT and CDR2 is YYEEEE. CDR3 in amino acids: CASSPGTSTNEKLFF. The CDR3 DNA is TGTGCCAGCAGCCCCGGGACTTCAACTAATGAAAAACTGTTTTTT.

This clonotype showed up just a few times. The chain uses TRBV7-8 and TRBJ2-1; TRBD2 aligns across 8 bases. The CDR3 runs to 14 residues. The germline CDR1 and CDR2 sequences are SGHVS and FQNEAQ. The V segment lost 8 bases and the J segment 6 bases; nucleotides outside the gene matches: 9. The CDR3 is CASGRSGRRNEQFF. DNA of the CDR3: TGTGCCAGCGGTAGGAGCGGGAGACGCAATGAGCAGTTCTTC.

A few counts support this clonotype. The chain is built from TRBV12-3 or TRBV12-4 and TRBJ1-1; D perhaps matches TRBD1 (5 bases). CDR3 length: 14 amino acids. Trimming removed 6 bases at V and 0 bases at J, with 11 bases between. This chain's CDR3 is CASSPGGMNTEAFF. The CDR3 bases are TGTGCCAGCAGCCCCGGGGGAATGAACACTGAAGCTTTCTTT.

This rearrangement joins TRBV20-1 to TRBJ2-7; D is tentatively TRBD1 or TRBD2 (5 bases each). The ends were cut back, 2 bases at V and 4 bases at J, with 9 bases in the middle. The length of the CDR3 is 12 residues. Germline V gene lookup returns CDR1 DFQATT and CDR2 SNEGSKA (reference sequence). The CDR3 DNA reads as TGCAGTGCTAGACAGGGCGGGTACGAGCAGTACTTC. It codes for CSARQGGYEQYF.

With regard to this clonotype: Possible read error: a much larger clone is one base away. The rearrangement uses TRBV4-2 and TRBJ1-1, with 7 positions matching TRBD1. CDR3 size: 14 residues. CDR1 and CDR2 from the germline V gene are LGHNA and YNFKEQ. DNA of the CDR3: TGTGCCAGCAGCCGAACACAGGGGAACACTGAAGCTCTCTTT. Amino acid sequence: CASSRTQGNTEALF.

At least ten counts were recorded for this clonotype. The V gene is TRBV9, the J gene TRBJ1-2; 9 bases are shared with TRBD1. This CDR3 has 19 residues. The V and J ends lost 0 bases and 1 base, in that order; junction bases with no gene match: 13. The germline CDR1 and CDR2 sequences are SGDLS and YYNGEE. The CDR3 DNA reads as TGTGCCAGCAGCGTAGAAGATGAACGGGACAGGGCTTTTAACTATGGCTACACCTTC. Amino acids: CASSVEDERDRAFNYGYTF.

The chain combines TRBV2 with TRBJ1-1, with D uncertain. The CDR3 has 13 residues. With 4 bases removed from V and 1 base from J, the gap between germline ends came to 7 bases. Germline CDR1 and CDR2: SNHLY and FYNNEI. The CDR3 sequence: CASSVRKNTEAFF. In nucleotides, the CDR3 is TGTGCCAGCAGTGTTCGCAAGAACACTGAAGCTTTCTTT.